Sequencing of this TCR beta chain was carried out in a study of human T cells and chemical hapten exposure. Germline V lookup: CDR1 SNHLY, CDR2 FYNNEI. The CDR3 consists of 14 residues. V lost 6 bases and J lost 6, with 17 bases in between. Many counts were recorded for this clonotype. Via MiXCR, TCRdb re-called the RACE reads, giving one row per CDR3 protein. The data hold some 400,000 distinct CDR3 sequences, with approximately 5% observed a single time. Sample time point: pre-sensitization, week 0. Regarding treatment: therapeutic diphenylcyclopropenone sensitization with weekly scalp DPC. The sample here was whole blood, taken in connection with sensitization to the hapten diphenylcyclopropenone (DPC). This chain joins TRBV2 and TRBJ1-2; D is undetermined. This clonotype was sampled from a woman in her 50s with alopecia areata. Some clones in this sample may be carry-over from other donors' samples. CDR3 sequence (DNA): TGTGCCAGCAGGGAACAGAGCTCTTTGGATGGCTACACCTTC. This encodes CASREQSSLDGYTF.